This TCR beta chain was captured in a study of patients and donors after allogeneic stem cell transplantation. CDR1 and CDR2 (germline): MNHEY, SVGAGI. Deletions cut 2 bases from V and 9 bases from J, with 16 bases between. This CDR3 is 15 amino acids long. Each CDR3 protein is one row after TCRdb ran MiXCR on the RT-PCR reads. The table lists about a million distinct CDR3 sequences, 18% of them singletons. The sequenced sample was blood, either unsorted or a sorted T cell fraction (not recorded which). This chain links TRBV6-5 with TRBJ1-4, with D tentatively TRBD1 (5 bases). The clonotype originates from a human donor who was either an allogeneic HSCT recipient or a stem cell or donor lymphocyte infusion donor (not recorded which). It is not recorded whose cells these are; they may come from a transplant donor. The DNA for the CDR3 is TGTGCCAGCAGTTACCTCGGGCAGGGCTTGCAAAAACTGTTTTTT. This gives the protein CASSYLGQGLQKLFF.